This T cell receptor (beta chain) was recorded in a study of cytomegalovirus exposure and HLA in healthy donors. Study observations and caveats: Upon later analysis, HLA-associated TCR beta chains proved more clonally expanded than other, equally common chains.

The CDR3 length is 16 residues. Comments on this clone: The antigen remains unidentified.

The study ran its PCR with 60 Vbeta and 13 Jbeta primers. Assay: immunoSEQ multiplex PCR; the TCRdb copy retains only in-frame clones and omits some. Of 150,000 to 200,000 clones in the sample, more than 75% were seen once. This chain uses TRBV21-1 with TRBJ1-5. TRBV21-1 is classified as a pseudogene. Sample: PBMCs. The clonotype originates from a woman younger than 35 in good health and CMV-seronegative. Here the CDR3 reads CASSRNAPLSGQPQHF. CDR3 coding DNA: TGTGCCAGCAGCCGAAACGCGCCCCTAAGTGGTCAGCCCCAGCATTTT.